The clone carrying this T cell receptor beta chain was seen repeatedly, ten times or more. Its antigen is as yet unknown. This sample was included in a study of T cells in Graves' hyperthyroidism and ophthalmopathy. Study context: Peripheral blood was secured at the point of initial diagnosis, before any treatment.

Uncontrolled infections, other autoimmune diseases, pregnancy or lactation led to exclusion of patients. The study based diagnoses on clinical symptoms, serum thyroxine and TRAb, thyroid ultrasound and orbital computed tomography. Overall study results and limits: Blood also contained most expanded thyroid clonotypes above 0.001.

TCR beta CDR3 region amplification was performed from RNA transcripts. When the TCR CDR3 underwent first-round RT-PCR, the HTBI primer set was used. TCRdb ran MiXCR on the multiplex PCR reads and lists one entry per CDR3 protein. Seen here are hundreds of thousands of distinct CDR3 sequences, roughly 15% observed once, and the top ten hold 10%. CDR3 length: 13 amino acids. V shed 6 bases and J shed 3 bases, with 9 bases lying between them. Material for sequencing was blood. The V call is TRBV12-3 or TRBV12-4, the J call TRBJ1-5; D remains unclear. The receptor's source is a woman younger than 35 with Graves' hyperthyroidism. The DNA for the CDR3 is TGTGCCAGCAGCTCGGGAGTCAATCAGCCCCAGCATTTT. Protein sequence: CASSSGVNQPQHF.